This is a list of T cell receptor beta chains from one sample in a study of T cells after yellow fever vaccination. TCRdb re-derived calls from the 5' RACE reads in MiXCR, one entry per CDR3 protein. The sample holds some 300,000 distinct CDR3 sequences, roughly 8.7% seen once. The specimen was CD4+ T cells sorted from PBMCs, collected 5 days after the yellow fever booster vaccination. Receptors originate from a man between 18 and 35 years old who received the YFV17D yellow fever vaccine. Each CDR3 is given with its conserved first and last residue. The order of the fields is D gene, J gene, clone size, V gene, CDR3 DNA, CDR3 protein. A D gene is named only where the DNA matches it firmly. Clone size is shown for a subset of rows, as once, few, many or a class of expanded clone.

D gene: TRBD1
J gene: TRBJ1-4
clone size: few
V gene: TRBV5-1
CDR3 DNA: TGCGCCAGCAGCCGCGGACAGGCAACTAATGAAAAACTGTTTTTT
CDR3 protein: CASSRGQATNEKLFF

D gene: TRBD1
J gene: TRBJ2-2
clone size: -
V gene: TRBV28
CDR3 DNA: TGTGCCAGCAGTTCCCTGACAGGGGCCGCGAACACCGGGGAGCTGTTTTTT
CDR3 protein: CASSSLTGAANTGELFF

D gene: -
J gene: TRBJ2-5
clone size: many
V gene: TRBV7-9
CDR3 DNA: TGTGCCAGCAGCTTGGGGACGTCGCAAGAGACCCAGTACTTC
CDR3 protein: CASSLGTSQETQYF

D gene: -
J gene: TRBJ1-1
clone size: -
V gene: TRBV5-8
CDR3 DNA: TGTGCCAGCCCGGAGGGGTATGGGAACACTGAAGCTTTCTTT
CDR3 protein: CASPEGYGNTEAFF

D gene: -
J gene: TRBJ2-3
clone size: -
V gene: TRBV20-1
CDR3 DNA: TGCAGTGCTGGGGTTGGGGCTAGCACAGATACGCAGTATTTT
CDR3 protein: CSAGVGASTDTQYF

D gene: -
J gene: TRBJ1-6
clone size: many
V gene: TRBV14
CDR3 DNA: TGTGCCAGCAGTCCGGGCAGGGGAGCTTCACCCCTCCACTTT
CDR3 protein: CASSPGRGASPLHF

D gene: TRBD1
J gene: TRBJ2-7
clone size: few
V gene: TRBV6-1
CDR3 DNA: TGTGCCACCATGGTGTCCGGGACAGGTGCCACCTACGAGCAGTACTTC
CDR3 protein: CATMVSGTGATYEQYF

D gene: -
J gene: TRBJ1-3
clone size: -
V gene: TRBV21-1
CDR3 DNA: TGTGCCAGCAGCAACAGGGGTTTAATGGGAAACACCATATATTTT
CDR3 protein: CASSNRGLMGNTIYF

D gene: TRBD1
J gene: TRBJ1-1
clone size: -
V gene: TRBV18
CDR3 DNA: TGTGCCAGCTCACCACAGGGGACAGGGGGTAGGAACACTGAAGCTTTCTTT
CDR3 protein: CASSPQGTGGRNTEAFF

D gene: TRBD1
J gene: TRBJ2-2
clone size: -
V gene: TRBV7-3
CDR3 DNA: TGTGCCAGCAGCCCAGGACAGGTCCACACCGGGGAGCTGTTTTTT
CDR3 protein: CASSPGQVHTGELFF

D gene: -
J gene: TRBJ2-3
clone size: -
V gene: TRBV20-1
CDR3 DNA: TGCAGTGGCCAGCGGGGCACAGATACGCAGTATTTT
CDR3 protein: CSGQRGTDTQYF

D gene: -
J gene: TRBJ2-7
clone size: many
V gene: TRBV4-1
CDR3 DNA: TGCGCCAGCAGACGACAGACTGGAAGCTCCTACGAGCAGTACTTC
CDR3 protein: CASRRQTGSSYEQYF

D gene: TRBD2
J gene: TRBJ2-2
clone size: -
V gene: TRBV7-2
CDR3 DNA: TGTGCCAGCAGCCCCCGGGAGGGAGCCGGGGAGCTGTTTTTT
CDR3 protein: CASSPREGAGELFF

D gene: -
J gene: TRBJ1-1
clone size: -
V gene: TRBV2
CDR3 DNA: TGTGCCAGCAGGGTCAACAGGAACACTGAAGCTTTCTTT
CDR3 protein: CASRVNRNTEAFF

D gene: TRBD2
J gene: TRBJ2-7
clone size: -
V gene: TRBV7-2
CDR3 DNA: TGTGCCAGCAGCAGAGGACTAGTGGGCTCCTACGAGCAGTACTTC
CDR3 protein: CASSRGLVGSYEQYF

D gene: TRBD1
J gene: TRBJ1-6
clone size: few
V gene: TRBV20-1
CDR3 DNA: TGCAGTGCTAGCCCCAGGGGGCTAGGAAATTCACCCCTCCACTTT
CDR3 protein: CSASPRGLGNSPLHF

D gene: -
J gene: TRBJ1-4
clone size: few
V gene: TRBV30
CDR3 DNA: TGTGCCTGGAGTGGAGCTGGACAGCACGAAGGGTCTAATGAAAAACTGTTTTTT
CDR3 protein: CAWSGAGQHEGSNEKLFF

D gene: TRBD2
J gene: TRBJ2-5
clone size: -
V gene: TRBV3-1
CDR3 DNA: TGTGCCAGCAGCCCGCAAGGTCGGGGGGGGCCCCAAGAGACCCAGTACTTC
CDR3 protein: CASSPQGRGGPQETQYF

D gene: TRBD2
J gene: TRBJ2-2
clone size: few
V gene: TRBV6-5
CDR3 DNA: TGTGCCAGCAGCCCGGGACTAGCGGGGCCCCCCCCGAACACCGGGGAGCTGTTTTTT
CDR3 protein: CASSPGLAGPPPNTGELFF

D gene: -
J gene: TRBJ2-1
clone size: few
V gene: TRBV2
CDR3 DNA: TGTGCCAGCGGCTTAGAGGTTTCCAATGAGCAGTTCTTC
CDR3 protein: CASGLEVSNEQFF

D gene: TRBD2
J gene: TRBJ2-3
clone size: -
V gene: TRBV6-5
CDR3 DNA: TGTGCCAGCAGGTGGACTAGCTGGAGCACAGATACGCAGTATTTT
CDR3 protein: CASRWTSWSTDTQYF

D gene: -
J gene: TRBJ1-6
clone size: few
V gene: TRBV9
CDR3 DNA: TGTGCCAGCACGCGGCAGCCAAATTCACCCCTCCACTTT
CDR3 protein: CASTRQPNSPLHF

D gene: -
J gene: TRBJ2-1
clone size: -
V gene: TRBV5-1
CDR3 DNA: TGCGCCAGCAGCCCACAGGGGAGGTATGAGCAGTTCTTC
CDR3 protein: CASSPQGRYEQFF

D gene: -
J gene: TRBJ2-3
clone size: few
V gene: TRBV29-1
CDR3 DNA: TGCAGCGTTGACCTATCAGGGGGGGTAACAGATACGCAGTATTTT
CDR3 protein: CSVDLSGGVTDTQYF

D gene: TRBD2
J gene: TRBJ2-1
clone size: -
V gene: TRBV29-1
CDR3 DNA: TGCAGCGTTGAGCGGGGGACCTACAATGAGCAGTTCTTC
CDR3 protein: CSVERGTYNEQFF

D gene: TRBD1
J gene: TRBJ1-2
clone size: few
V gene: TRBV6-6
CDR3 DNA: TGTGCCAGCAGTGGTGGACAGGGCAGGGACTATGGCTACACCTTC
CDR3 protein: CASSGGQGRDYGYTF

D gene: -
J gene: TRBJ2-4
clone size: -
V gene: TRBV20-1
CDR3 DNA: TGCAGTGCCGCCTCCCCCGAGAACATTCAGTACTTC
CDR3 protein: CSAASPENIQYF

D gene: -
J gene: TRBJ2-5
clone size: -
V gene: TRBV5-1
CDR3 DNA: TGCGCCAGCAGCTTGGGAAGGCTTGGGGAGACCCAGTACTTC
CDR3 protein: CASSLGRLGETQYF

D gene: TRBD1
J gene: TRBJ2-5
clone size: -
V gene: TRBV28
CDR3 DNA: TGTGCCAGCAGTTTACCGGACAGGGTGGCGCGCAAGGAGTACTTC
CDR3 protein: CASSLPDRVARKEYF

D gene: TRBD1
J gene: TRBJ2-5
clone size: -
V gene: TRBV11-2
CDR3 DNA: TGTGCCAGCAGCGAGGACAGGGTTGGGACCCAGTACTTC
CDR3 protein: CASSEDRVGTQYF

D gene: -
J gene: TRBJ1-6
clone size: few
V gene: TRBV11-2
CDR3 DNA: TGTGCCAGCAGCACACCGGGACACATCCTCGGAGGATCACCCCTCCACTTT
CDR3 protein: CASSTPGHILGGSPLHF

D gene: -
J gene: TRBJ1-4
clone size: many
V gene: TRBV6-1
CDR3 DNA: TGTGCCAGCAGTGAGGTTGGTCCTGAAAAACTGTTTTTT
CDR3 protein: CASSEVGPEKLFF

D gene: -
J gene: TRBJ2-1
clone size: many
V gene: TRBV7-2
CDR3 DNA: TGTGCCAGCAGCCCACGAGAGGGGGAGCAGTTCTTC
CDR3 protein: CASSPREGEQFF

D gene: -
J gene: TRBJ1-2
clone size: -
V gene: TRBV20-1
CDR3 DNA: TGCAGTGGAACAGGGACGTATGGCTACACCTTC
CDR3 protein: CSGTGTYGYTF

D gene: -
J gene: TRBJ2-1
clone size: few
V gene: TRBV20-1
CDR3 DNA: TGCAGTGCTAGAGATGTGATGCGCAGTACTCAGTTCTTC
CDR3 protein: CSARDVMRSTQFF

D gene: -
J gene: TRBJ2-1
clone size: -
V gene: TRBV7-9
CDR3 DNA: TGTGCCAGCAGCCCCACCGCCTCCTACAATGAGCAGTTCTTC
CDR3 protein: CASSPTASYNEQFF

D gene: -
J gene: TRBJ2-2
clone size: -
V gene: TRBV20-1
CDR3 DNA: TGCAGTGCAAGCGGACAGTTCCTAAACACCGGGGAGCTGTTTTTT
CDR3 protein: CSASGQFLNTGELFF

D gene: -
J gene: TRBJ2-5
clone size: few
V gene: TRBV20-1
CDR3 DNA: TGCAGTGCTAGAGTTGTGGGGCCGGAGACCCAGTACTTC
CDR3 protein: CSARVVGPETQYF

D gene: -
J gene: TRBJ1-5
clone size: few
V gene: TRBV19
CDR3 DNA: TGTGCCAGTAGTATAACCAGGGGTAGACGTCAGCCCCAGCATTTT
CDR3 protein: CASSITRGRRQPQHF

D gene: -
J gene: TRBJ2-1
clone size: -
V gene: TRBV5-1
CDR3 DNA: TGCGCCAGCAGCTTGGGAGTGGGGGCCCAGGGTGAGCAGTTCTTC
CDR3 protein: CASSLGVGAQGEQFF

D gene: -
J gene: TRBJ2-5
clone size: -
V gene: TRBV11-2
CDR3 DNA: TGTGCCAGCAGGATCCCGGGGGGCGGTGGGGAGACCCAGTACTTC
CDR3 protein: CASRIPGGGGETQYF

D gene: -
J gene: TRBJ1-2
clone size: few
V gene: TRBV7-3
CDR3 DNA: TGTGCCAGCAGCCAAGACCCAGGCAGGGTGGGTGGCTACACCTTC
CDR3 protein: CASSQDPGRVGGYTF

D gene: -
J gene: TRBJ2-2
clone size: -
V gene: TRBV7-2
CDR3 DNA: TGTGCCAGCAGCTTAGATTCGGGCCTACCATTGTTTTTT
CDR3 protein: CASSLDSGLPLFF

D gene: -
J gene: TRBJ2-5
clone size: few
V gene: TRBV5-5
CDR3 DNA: TGTGCCAGCAGCTGGGGGCAGGTTTGGACCCAGTACTTC
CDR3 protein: CASSWGQVWTQYF

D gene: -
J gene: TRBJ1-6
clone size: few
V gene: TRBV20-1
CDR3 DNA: TGCAGTGCTTCTACCGGGGGATCAGGGGTGTCACCCCTCCACTTT
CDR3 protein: CSASTGGSGVSPLHF

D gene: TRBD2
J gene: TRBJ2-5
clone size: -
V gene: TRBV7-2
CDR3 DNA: TGTGCCAGCAGCTTAAGGCGGGGGGGCGGCGAGACCCAGTACTTC
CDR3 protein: CASSLRRGGGETQYF

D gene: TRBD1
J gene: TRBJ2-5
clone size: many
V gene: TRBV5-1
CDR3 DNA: TGCGCCAGCAGCTTGGGACAGGGGGAGACCCAGTACTTC
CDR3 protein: CASSLGQGETQYF

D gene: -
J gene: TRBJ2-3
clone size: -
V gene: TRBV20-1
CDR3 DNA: TGCAGTGCTTCAGGGGGGAACACAGATACGCAGTATTTT
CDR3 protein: CSASGGNTDTQYF

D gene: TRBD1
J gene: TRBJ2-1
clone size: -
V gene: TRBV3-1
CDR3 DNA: TGTGCCAGCAGCCGCGGGACAGGGGTCAATGAGCAGTTCTTC
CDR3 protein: CASSRGTGVNEQFF

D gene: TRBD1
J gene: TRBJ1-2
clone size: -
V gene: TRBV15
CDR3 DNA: TGTGCCACCAGCAGAGAGAAGGGACAGACCTATGGCTACACCTTC
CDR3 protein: CATSREKGQTYGYTF

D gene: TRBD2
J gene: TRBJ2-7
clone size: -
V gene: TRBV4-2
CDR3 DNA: TGTGCCAGCAGCCAAGGTGGGGGGGGCTACGAGCAGTACTTC
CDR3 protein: CASSQGGGGYEQYF

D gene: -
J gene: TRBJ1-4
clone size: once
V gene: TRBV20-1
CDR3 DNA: TGCAGCACGCGACGGGGGGGGATTTCTAATGAAAAACTGGTTTTT
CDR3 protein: CSTRRGGISNEKLVF

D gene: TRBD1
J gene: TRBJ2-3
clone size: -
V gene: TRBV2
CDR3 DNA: TGTGCCAGCAGTTCGGACAGGGGCACAGATACGCAGTATTTT
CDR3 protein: CASSSDRGTDTQYF

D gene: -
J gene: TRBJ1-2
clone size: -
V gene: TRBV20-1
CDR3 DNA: TGCAGTGCTAGTATTTCGGGGTACGGCTATGGCTACACCTTC
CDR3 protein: CSASISGYGYGYTF

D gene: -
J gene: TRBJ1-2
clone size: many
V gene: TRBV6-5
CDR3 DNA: TGTGCCAGCAGTTCCCGGGGGACGGCGGGAAGGAGCTACACCTTC
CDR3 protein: CASSSRGTAGRSYTF